The 24 T cell receptor beta chains given below trace back to one sample, sequenced in a study of neurological immune-mediated disorders. MiXCR, applied by TCRdb to the 5' RACE reads, yields one record per CDR3 protein. The sample has tens of thousands of distinct CDR3 sequences, just over 2.5% seen once; the top ten hold roughly 1.2%. Material for sequencing was PBMCs. These receptor sequences come from a woman under 40 with multiple sclerosis.

This clonotype has ten or more counts. V gene TRBV20-1 combines with J gene TRBJ2-1; TRBD2 aligns across 7 bases. V lost 3 bases, J lost 0 bases, and 14 bases stayed unmatched. In germline, CDR1 is DFQATT, CDR2 SNEGSKA (reference sequence). This CDR3 is 18 amino acids long. CDR3 coding DNA: TGCAGTGCTAGTCCACCCCCTCGGGGGGTGATCTCCTACAATGAGCAGTTCTTC. As protein: CSASPPPRGVISYNEQFF.

This clonotype was observed at least ten times. This chain connects TRBV9 to TRBJ1-1; D remains unclear. The germline CDR1 and CDR2 sequences are SGDLS and YYNGEE. The CDR3 spans 15 residues. Deletions cut 0 bases from V and 2 bases from J, with 11 bases between. Here the CDR3 reads CASSVDGLQNTEAFF. The CDR3 DNA sequence: TGTGCCAGCAGCGTAGACGGTCTGCAAAACACTGAAGCTTTCTTT.

In regard to this clonotype: Mismatch with germline at one junction end may stem from a read error. The V gene is TRBV15, the J gene TRBJ2-5, with a possible D match to TRBD1 (6 bases). The CDR3 covers 15 residues. Germline CDR1 LNHNV, CDR2 YYDKDF (reference sequence). The CDR3 nucleotides are TGTGCCACCATTGGCTCTGGGGGCTTCCAAGAGAACCAGTACTTC. Translating gives CATIGSGGFQENQYF.

In this sample, this clonotype is medium-sized. The chain uses TRBV29-1 and TRBJ2-6; 8 bases align to TRBD1. The CDR3 is 16 amino acids. Trimming removed 7 bases from V and 0 bases from J; junction bases left unmatched: 8. Germline V CDR1 and CDR2: SQVTM, ANQGSEA. The CDR3 is CSAWTGKPSGANVLTF. The DNA of the CDR3 is TGCAGCGCCTGGACAGGGAAGCCCTCTGGGGCCAACGTCCTGACTTTC.

This clonotype was detected many times. The chain uses TRBV20-1 and TRBJ1-4; TRBD1 matches 7 bases. The CDR3 has 15 amino acids. Germline V gene data show CDR1 as DFQATT and CDR2 as SNEGSKA (reference sequence). With V trimmed by 5 bases and J by 0 bases, 6 bases remained unmatched. CDR3 nucleotides: TGCAGTGCTGCCCCAGGGGGAACAACTAATGAAAAACTGTTTTTT. Protein: CSAAPGGTTNEKLFF.

This clonotype came up many times. The V and J genes are TRBV12-3 or TRBV12-4 and TRBJ1-1; 7 bases map to TRBD1. The CDR3 is made up of 15 amino acids. J gave up 6 bases and V 6 bases, and 13 bases lay outside the gene matches. The CDR3 spells CASSLNRGVVPEAFF. The CDR3 coding sequence is TGTGCCAGCAGCCTAAACAGGGGAGTTGTCCCTGAAGCTTTCTTT.

This clonotype has at least ten counts. This sequence joins TRBV14 and TRBJ2-5; D perhaps matches TRBD1 (6 bases). CDR1 is SGHDN and CDR2 is FVKESK in the germline V gene. V lost 7 bases to trimming and J lost 1 base, with 16 bases between them. The CDR3 contains 15 residues. The CDR3 protein is CASKAGQWSQETQYF. The CDR3 DNA sequence: TGTGCCAGCAAGGCCGGACAGTGGAGCCAAGAGACCCAGTACTTC.

The sample holds many counts of this clonotype. The V call is TRBV28, the J call TRBJ1-4; D gene ambiguous. Germline V gives CDR1 MDHEN, CDR2 SYDVKM. The length of the CDR3 is 15 residues. Deletions cut 5 bases from V and 5 bases from J, with 15 bases between. This CDR3 reads CASSPNKMGNEKLFF. As DNA, the CDR3 is TGTGCCAGCAGTCCCAACAAGATGGGAAATGAAAAACTGTTTTTT.

There are many counts of this clonotype. V is TRBV5-5 and J is TRBJ1-4, with D possibly being TRBD1 (5 bases). The V end was cut by 4 bases, the J end by 3 bases, with 13 bases between. This CDR3 has 15 residues. The germline V gene encodes CDR1 SGHKS and CDR2 YYEKEE (reference sequence). The CDR3 DNA follows: TGTGCCAGCAGCACCGCAGGGTTTGCTAATGAAAAACTGTTTTTT. It is translated as CASSTAGFANEKLFF.

Many counts were recorded for this clonotype. V and J are TRBV28 and TRBJ2-7; D unclear. Germline assignment: CDR1 MDHEN and CDR2 SYDVKM. This CDR3 region has 13 residues. Trimming removed 5 bases at V and 2 bases at J, with 10 bases between. CDR3 DNA sequence: TGTGCCAGCAGTCGGAGCAGCGCCTACGAGCAGTACTTC. It is translated as CASSRSSAYEQYF.

This clonotype was picked up many times. V is TRBV3-1 and J is TRBJ2-1; no reliable D call. This CDR3 has 13 amino acids. V was cut by 2 bases and J by 4 bases, with 6 bases left in between. In germline, CDR1 is LGHDT, CDR2 YNNKEL (reference sequence). The CDR3 DNA reads TGTGCCAGCAGCCAATTCGGGTACAATGAGCAGTTCTTC. This gives the protein CASSQFGYNEQFF.

This clonotype was seen many times. The chain uses TRBV28 and TRBJ2-4, with D unclear. Germline lookup yields CDR1 MDHEN and CDR2 SYDVKM. This CDR3 has 14 amino acids. With 6 bases removed from V and 0 bases from J, the gap between germline ends came to 9 bases. The CDR3 DNA reads TGTGCCAGCAGCCAGGAACTAGCCAAAAACATTCAGTACTTC. It specifies CASSQELAKNIQYF.

The chain combines TRBV6-1 with TRBJ2-1, with 12 bases identical to TRBD1. Germline assignment: CDR1 MNHNS and CDR2 SASEGT. V was clipped by 5 bases and J by 9 bases; unmatched bases: 8. The CDR3 contains 15 residues. CDR3 in amino acids: CASSPSGQGAGEQFF. As DNA, the CDR3 is TGTGCCAGCAGTCCGTCGGGACAGGGGGCTGGTGAGCAGTTCTTC.

This clonotype came up many times. This sequence joins TRBV6-5 and TRBJ2-7, with no clear D. Germline assignment: CDR1 MNHEY and CDR2 SVGAGI. This CDR3 comprises 14 residues. V dropped 2 bases and J dropped 1 base, with 9 bases sitting between them. The CDR3 reads CASSYVDGSYEQYF. CDR3 nucleotides: TGTGCCAGCAGTTACGTTGACGGTTCCTACGAGCAGTACTTC.

This clonotype showed up many times. The chain recombines TRBV20-1 with TRBJ2-1, with D perhaps TRBD1 (5 bases). The CDR3 has 13 residues. Deletions cut 1 base from V and 9 bases from J, with 13 bases between. CDR1 DFQATT and CDR2 SNEGSKA come from the germline V gene (reference sequence). The CDR3 nucleotides read TGCAGTGCTAGAGGGTACCAGGGTTTTGAGCAGTTCTTC. It specifies CSARGYQGFEQFF.

This clonotype occurred many times. The chain employs TRBV7-2 and TRBJ1-4, with D tentatively TRBD1 (6 bases). The CDR3 has 13 amino acids. The ends were cut back, 1 base at V and 8 bases at J, with 8 bases in the middle. Germline-derived CDR1 and CDR2 are SGHTA and FQGNSA. The chain's CDR3 is CASSLEQGEKLFF. The DNA of the CDR3 is TGTGCCAGCAGCTTAGAACAGGGAGAAAAACTGTTTTTT.

This clonotype has a count of ten or more. V is TRBV29-1 and J is TRBJ2-5; D possibly corresponds to TRBD1 (6 bases). CDR1 and CDR2 (germline): SQVTM, ANQGSEA. V was pared by 3 bases and J by 1 base, with 6 bases between. The CDR3 has 12 amino acids. CDR3 residues: CSVEDSQETQYF. The CDR3 nucleotides are TGCAGCGTTGAGGACAGCCAAGAGACCCAGTACTTC.

This clonotype was counted many times. The chain employs TRBV5-1 and TRBJ2-5; maybe TRBD2 (5 bases). The germline V gene encodes CDR1 SGHRS and CDR2 YFSETQ. Trimming stripped 7 bases from V and 2 bases from J, with 15 bases between. The CDR3 extends over 14 amino acids. For the CDR3, the DNA is TGCGCCAGCCAGGATTCGGAGGAACAAGAGACCCAGTACTTC. Translating gives CASQDSEEQETQYF.

This clonotype was found many times. V is TRBV12-3 or TRBV12-4 and J is TRBJ2-3; the match to TRBD2 covers 11 bases. The length of the CDR3 is 14 residues. V dropped 6 bases and J dropped 5; count of bases not matched to a gene: 4. DNA of the CDR3: TGTGCCAGCAGCATAGCGGGAGGGGGAGATACGCAGTATTTT. Its protein product is CASSIAGGGDTQYF.

This clonotype was seen at least ten times. This sequence joins TRBV29-1 and TRBJ2-3; D perhaps matches TRBD2 (6 bases). Trimming pared 6 bases from V and 1 base from J, leaving 11 bases between. The CDR3 has 13 amino acids. Germline V gene sequence: CDR1 SQVTM, CDR2 ANQGSEA. DNA for the CDR3: TGCAGCGTCCCCTTAGCGGGCACAGATACGCAGTATTTT. Its translation: CSVPLAGTDTQYF.

This clonotype showed up many times. The chain couples TRBV12-3 or TRBV12-4 to TRBJ1-1; D possibly corresponds to TRBD1 (6 bases). V was pared by 5 bases and J by 5 bases, with 18 bases between. This CDR3 is 15 amino acids long. The CDR3 sequence: CASSPEGGGWTEAFF. As DNA, the CDR3 is TGTGCCAGCAGTCCAGAAGGGGGTGGGTGGACTGAAGCTTTCTTT.

This clonotype was detected ten times or more. This chain links TRBV7-9 with TRBJ2-7; 9 nucleotides match TRBD2. This CDR3 region has 16 residues. V gave up 1 base and J gave up 5 bases; unmatched junction bases: 9. Germline V gene sequence: CDR1 SEHNR, CDR2 FQNEAQ (reference sequence). CDR3 protein: CASSLGLGLARHEQYF. Written as DNA, the CDR3 is TGTGCCAGCAGCTTAGGGTTGGGACTAGCTCGACACGAGCAGTACTTC. Full variable domain (remainder filled in from reference TRBV7-9 and TRBJ2-7): DTGVSQNPRHKITKRGQNVTFRCDPISEHNRLYWYRQTLGQGPEFLTYFQNEAQLEKSRLLSDRFSAERPKGSFSTLEIQRTEQGDSAMYLCASSLGLGLARHEQYFGPGTRLTVT.

This clonotype was seen at least ten times. The CDR3 DNA sequence: TGTGCCAGCAGCCATACAGGGGGTTGGGATCAGCCCCAGCATTTT. Translated, it gives CASSHTGGWDQPQHF. The chain couples TRBV7-9 to TRBJ1-5, with TRBD1 matching over 8 bases. The CDR3 is 15 amino acids. From germline, CDR1 is SEHNR and CDR2 FQNEAQ (reference sequence). V trimming: 5 bases; J trimming: 5 bases; junction bases outside the gene matches: 8. The entire variable domain, with the rest obtained from reference TRBV7-9 and TRBJ1-5, is as follows: DTGVSQNPRHKITKRGQNVTFRCDPISEHNRLYWYRQTLGQGPEFLTYFQNEAQLEKSRLLSDRFSAERPKGSFSTLEIQRTEQGDSAMYLCASSHTGGWDQPQHFGDGTRLSIL.

This clonotype has a count of ten or more. This chain connects TRBV6-2 or TRBV6-3 to TRBJ2-3; D possibly corresponds to TRBD2 (6 bases). The CDR3 loop spans 16 amino acids. Trimming left V 8 bases short and J 3 bases short, with 21 bases between. Germline CDR1 MNHEY, CDR2 SVGEGT. CDR3 nucleotide sequence: TGTGCCAGCCGGACCACCGCGGGGCAGCTAACAGATACGCAGTATTTT. Its protein product is CASRTTAGQLTDTQYF.